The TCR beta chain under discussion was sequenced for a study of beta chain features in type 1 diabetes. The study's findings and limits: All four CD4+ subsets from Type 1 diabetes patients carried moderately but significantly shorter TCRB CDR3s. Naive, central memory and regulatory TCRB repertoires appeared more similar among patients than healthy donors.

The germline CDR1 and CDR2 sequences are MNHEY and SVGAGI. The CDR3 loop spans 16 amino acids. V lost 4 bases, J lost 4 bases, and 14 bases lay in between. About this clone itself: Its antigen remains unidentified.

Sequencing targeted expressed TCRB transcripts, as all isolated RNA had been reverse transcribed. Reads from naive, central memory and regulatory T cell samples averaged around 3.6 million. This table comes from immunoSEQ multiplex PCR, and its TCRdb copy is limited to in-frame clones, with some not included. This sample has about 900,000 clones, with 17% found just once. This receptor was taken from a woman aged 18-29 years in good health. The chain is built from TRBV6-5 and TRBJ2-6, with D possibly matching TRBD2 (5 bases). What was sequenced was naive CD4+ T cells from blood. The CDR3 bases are TGTGCCAGCAGTTGGGCAGGACTCGCCGGGGCCAACGTCCTGACTTTC. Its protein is CASSWAGLAGANVLTF.